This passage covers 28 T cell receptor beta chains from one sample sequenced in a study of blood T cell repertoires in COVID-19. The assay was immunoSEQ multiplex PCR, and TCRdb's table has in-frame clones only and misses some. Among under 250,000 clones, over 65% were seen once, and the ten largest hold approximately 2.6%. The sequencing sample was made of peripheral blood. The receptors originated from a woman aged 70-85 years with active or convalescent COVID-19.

The CDR3 DNA sequence: TGTGCCAGTAGTATCGACAGGCAAATCTATGGCTACACCTTC. Translation gives CASSIDRQIYGYTF. The chain employs TRBV19 and TRBJ1-2; D may be TRBD1 (6 bases). The germline V gene encodes CDR1 LNHDA and CDR2 SQIVND (reference sequence). V was pared by 3 bases and J by 4 bases, with 12 bases between. This CDR3 contains 14 residues.

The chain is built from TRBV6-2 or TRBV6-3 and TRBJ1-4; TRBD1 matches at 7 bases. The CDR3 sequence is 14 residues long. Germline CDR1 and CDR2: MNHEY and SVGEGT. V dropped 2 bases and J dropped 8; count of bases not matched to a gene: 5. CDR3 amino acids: CASSYDRVWEKLFF. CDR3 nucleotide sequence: TGTGCCAGCAGTTACGACAGGGTTTGGGAAAAACTGTTTTTT.

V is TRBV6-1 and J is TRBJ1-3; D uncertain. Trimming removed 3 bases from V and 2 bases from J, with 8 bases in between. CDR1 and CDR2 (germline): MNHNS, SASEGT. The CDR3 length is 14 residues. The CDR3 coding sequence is TGTGCCAGCAGTGAGCGACTTACTGGAAACACCATATATTTT. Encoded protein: CASSERLTGNTIYF.

The CDR3 DNA reads TGTGCCAGTAGTATCGATACACCTGGACAGGGGGCCGCAGATACGCAGTATTTT. It specifies CASSIDTPGQGAADTQYF. V usage is TRBV19 and J usage is TRBJ2-3; 11 nucleotides match TRBD1. V dropped 3 bases and J dropped 4; count of bases not matched to a gene: 12. The CDR3 is made up of 18 amino acids. Germline-derived CDR1 and CDR2 are LNHDA and SQIVND (reference sequence). The full variable domain, in which reference TRBV19 and TRBJ2-3 provide the parts outside the CDR3, is DGGITQSPKYLFRKEGQNVTLSCEQNLNHDAMYWYRQDPGQGLRLIYYSQIVNDFQKGDIAEGYSVSREKKESFPLTVTSAQKNPTAFYLCASSIDTPGQGAADTQYFGPGTRLTVL.

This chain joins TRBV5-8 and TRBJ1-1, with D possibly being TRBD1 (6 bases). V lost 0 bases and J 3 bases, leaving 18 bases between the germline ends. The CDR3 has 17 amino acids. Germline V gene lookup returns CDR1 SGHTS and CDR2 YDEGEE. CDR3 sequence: CASSLDRDLNTHTEAFF. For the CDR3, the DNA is TGTGCCAGCAGCTTGGACAGGGACCTTAATACCCACACTGAAGCTTTCTTT.

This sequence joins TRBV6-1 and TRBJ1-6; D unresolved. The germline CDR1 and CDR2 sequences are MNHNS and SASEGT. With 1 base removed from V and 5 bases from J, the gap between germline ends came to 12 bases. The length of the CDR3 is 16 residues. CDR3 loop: CASSEVTAWNNSPLHF. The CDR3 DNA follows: TGTGCCAGCAGTGAAGTTACAGCCTGGAATAATTCACCCCTCCACTTT.

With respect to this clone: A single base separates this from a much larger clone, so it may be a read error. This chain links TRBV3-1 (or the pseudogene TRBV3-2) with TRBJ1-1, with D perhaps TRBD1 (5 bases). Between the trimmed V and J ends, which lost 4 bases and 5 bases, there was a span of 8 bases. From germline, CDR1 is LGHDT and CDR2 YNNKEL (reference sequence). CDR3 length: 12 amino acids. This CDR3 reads CASSLSGTEAFF. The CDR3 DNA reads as TGTGCCAGCAGCCTGTCAGGGACTGAAGCTTTCTTT.

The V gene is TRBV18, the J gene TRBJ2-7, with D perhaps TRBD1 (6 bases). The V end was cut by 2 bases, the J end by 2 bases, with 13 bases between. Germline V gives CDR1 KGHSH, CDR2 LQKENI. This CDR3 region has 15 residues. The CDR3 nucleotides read TGTGCCAGCTCACCATCAGGGGCCGGGACCTACGAGCAGTACTTC. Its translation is CASSPSGAGTYEQYF.

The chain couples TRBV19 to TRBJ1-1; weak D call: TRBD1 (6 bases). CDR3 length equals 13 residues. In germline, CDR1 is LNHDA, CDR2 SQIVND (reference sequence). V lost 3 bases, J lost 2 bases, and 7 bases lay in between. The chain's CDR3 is CASSMDRNTEAFF. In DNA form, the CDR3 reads TGTGCCAGTAGTATGGACAGAAACACTGAAGCTTTCTTT.

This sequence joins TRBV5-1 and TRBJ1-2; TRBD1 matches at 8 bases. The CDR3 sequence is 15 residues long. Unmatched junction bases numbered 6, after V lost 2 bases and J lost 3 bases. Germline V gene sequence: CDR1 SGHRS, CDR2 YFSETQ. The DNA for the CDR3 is TGCGCCAGCAGCTTAACAGGGGGTGAGGACTATGGCTACACCTTC. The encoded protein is CASSLTGGEDYGYTF.

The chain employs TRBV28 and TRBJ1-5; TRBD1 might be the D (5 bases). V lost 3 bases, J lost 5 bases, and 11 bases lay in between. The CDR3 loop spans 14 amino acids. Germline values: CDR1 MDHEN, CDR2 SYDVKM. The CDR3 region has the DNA TGTGCCAGCAGTTTTGGAGACAGCTATCAGCCCCAGCATTTT. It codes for CASSFGDSYQPQHF.

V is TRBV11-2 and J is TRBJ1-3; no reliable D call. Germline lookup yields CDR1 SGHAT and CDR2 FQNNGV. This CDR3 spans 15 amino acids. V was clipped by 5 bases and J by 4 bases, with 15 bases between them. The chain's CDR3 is CASSTLRTGGNTIYF. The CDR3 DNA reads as TGTGCCAGCAGCACCCTGCGGACGGGAGGAAACACCATATATTTT.

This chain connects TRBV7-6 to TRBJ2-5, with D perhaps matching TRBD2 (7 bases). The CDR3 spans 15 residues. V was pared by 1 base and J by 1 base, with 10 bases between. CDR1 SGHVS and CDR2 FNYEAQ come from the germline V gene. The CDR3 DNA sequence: TGTGCCAGCAGCTTAGGAGGGGGGGTCCAAGAGACCCAGTACTTC. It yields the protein CASSLGGGVQETQYF.

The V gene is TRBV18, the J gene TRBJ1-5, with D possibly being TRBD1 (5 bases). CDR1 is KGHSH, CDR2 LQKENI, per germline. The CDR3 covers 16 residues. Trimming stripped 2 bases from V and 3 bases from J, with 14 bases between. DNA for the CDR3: TGTGCCAGCTCACCAAGTAACCCGGACAACAATCAGCCCCAGCATTTT. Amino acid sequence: CASSPSNPDNNQPQHF.

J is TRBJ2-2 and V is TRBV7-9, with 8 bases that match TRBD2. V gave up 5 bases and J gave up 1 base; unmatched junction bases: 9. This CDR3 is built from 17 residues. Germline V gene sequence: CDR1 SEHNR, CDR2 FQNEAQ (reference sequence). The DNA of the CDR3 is TGTGCCAGCAGCCCTATTGGACTAGCTTTGAACACCGGGGAGCTGTTTTTT. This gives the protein CASSPIGLALNTGELFF.

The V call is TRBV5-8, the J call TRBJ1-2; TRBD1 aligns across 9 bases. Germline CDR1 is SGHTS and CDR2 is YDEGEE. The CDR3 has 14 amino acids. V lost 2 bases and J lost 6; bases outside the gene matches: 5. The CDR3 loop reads CASSLGTGLDGYTF. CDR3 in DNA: TGTGCCAGCAGCTTAGGGACAGGGCTGGATGGCTACACCTTC.

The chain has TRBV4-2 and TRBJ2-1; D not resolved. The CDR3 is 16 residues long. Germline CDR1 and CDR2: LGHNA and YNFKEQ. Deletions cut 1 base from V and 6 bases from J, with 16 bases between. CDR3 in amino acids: CASSQGADPIVNEQFF. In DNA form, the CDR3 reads TGTGCCAGCAGCCAAGGGGCAGACCCGATTGTCAATGAGCAGTTCTTC.

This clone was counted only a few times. Here the CDR3 reads CASSLKGRDRGQVKTQYF. The CDR3 DNA follows: TGTGCCAGCAGCTTAAAGGGCCGGGACAGGGGGCAGGTGAAGACCCAGTACTTC. This rearrangement joins TRBV7-9 to TRBJ2-5; 12 bases agree with TRBD1. CDR1 and CDR2 from the germline V gene are SEHNR and FQNEAQ (reference sequence). The V gene end was trimmed by 2 bases and the J gene end by 6 bases; junction bases not matched to a gene: 13. The CDR3 is made up of 18 amino acids.

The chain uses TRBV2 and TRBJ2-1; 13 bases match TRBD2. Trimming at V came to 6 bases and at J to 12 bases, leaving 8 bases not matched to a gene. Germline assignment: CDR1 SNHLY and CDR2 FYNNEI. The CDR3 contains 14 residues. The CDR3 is CASRITSGRARQFF. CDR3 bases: TGTGCCAGCAGGATAACTAGCGGGAGGGCCAGGCAGTTCTTC.

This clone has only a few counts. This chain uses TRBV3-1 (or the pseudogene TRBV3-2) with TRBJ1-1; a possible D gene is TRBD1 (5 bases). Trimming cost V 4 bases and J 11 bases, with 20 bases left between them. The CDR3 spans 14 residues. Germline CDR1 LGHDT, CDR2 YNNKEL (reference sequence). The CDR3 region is CASSPQSRAVMAFF. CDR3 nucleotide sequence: TGTGCCAGCAGCCCCCAAAGCAGGGCGGTGATGGCTTTCTTT.

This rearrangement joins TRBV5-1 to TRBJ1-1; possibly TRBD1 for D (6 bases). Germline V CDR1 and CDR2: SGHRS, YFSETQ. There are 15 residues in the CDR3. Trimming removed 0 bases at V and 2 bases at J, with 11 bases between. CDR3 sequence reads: CASSLEGVANTEAFF. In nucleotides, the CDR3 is TGCGCCAGCAGCTTGGAGGGGGTGGCAAACACTGAAGCTTTCTTT.

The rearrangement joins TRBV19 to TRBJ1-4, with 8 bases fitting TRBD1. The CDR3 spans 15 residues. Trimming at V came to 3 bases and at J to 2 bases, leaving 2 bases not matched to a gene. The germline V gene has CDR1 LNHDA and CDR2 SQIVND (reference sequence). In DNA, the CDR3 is TGTGCCAGTAGTATCCGGACAGGGACTAATGAAAAACTGTTTTTT. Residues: CASSIRTGTNEKLFF.

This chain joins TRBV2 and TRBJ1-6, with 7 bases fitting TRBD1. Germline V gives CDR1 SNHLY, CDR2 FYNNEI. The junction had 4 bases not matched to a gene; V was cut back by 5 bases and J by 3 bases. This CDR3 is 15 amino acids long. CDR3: CASSRQGIYNSPLHF. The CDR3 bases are TGTGCCAGCAGTCGACAGGGCATCTATAATTCACCCCTCCACTTT.

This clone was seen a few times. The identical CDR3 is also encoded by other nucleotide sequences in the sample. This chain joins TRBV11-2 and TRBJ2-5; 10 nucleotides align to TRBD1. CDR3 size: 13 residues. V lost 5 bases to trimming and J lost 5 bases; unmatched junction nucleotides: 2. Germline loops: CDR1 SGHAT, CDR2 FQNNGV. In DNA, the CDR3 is TGTGCCAGCAGCAGGGACAGGGGCGAGACCCAGTACTTC. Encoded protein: CASSRDRGETQYF.

The CDR3 nucleotides read TGCGCCAGCAGCCAAGCCTTGGGACAGGGGGCTGAAGCTTTCTTT. This gives the protein CASSQALGQGAEAFF. The rearrangement joins TRBV4-3 to TRBJ1-1; TRBD1 agrees at 11 bases. Germline V gene sequence: CDR1 LGHNA, CDR2 YSLEER. Germline trimming cut 1 base from V and 6 bases from J; bases unmatched to any gene: 4. The CDR3 is 15 amino acids.

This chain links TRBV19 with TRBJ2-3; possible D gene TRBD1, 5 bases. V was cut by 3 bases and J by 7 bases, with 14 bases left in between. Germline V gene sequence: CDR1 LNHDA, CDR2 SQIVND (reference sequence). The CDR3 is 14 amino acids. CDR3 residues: CASSIPRERHTQYF. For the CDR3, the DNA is TGTGCCAGTAGTATCCCCAGGGAACGGCATACGCAGTATTTT.

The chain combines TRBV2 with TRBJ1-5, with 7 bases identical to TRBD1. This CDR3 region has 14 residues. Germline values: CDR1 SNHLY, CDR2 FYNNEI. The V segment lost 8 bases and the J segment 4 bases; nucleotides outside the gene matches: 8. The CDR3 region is CASQEGTANQPQHF. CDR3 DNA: TGTGCCAGCCAAGAGGGGACAGCTAATCAGCCCCAGCATTTT.

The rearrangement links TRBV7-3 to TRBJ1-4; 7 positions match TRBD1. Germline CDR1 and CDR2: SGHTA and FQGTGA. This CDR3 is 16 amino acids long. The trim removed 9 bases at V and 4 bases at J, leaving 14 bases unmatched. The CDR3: CASPTGVGLVNEKLFF. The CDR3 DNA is TGTGCCAGTCCAACAGGGGTGGGCTTGGTTAATGAAAAACTGTTTTTT. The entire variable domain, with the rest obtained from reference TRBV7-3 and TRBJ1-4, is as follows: GAGVSQTPSNKVTEKGKYVELRCDPISGHTALYWYRQSLGQGPEFLIYFQGTGAADDSGLPNDRFFAVRPEGSVSTLKIQRTERGDSAVYLCASPTGVGLVNEKLFFGSGTQLSVL.